The source of this T cell receptor (beta chain) is a study of cytomegalovirus exposure and HLA in healthy donors. Profiling relied on immunoSEQ multiplex PCR, and the TCRdb table lists in-frame clones only, not all of them. The sample carries approximately 210,000 clones, about 86% recorded once. In germline, CDR1 is SGDLS, CDR2 YYNGEE. Trimming took 0 bases from V and 6 from J; bases not matched to a gene: 14. There are 17 residues in the CDR3. This clonotype originated in a woman in her late teens or twenties in good health and CMV-seronegative. Sequencing was performed on PBMCs. V and J are TRBV9 and TRBJ2-7; 8 bases map to TRBD2. Here the CDR3 reads CASSVDTSGGTLPEQYF. For the CDR3, the DNA is TGTGCCAGCAGCGTAGATACTAGCGGCGGAACCTTGCCCGAGCAGTACTTC.